A single sample is the source of the 15 T cell receptor beta chains below, sequenced in a study of shared clonotypes between healthy human individuals. Repertoires were generated with immunoSEQ multiplex PCR, while TCRdb's copy carries only in-frame clones and drops some. The sample lists about 2.1 million clones, roughly 91% seen once, with around 1.7% in the top ten. It was CD45RO-negative cells, positively selected for CCR7, that made up naive CD8 cells, with terminally differentiated effector memory CD45RA+ cells excluded. The sequenced sample consisted of naive CD8+ T cells from PBMCs. These receptor sequences come from a man between 18 and 29 years old in good health. Some clones in this sample may be carry-over from other donors' samples.

The chain combines TRBV7-9 with TRBJ2-5; D might be TRBD1 or TRBD2, each matching 5 bases. Germline assignment: CDR1 SEHNR and CDR2 FQNEAQ (reference sequence). The CDR3 length is 16 residues. The V end was cut by 3 bases, the J end by 5 bases, with 19 bases between. The CDR3 is CASSLVGQERSETQYF. DNA of the CDR3: TGTGCCAGCAGCTTGGTGGGGCAGGAGCGGTCGGAGACCCAGTACTTC.

The rearrangement links TRBV4-1 to TRBJ2-7; 8 bases fit TRBD2. J lost 6 bases, V lost 2 bases, and 12 bases had no gene match. The CDR3 runs to 16 residues. Germline-derived CDR1 and CDR2 are MGHRA and YSYEKL. CDR3 coding DNA: TGCGCCAGCAGCCAAAGGGGGTCGGGACTAGATTTCGAGCAGTACTTC. Amino acids: CASSQRGSGLDFEQYF.

The chain combines TRBV19 with TRBJ1-2; 7 bases are shared with TRBD1. The germline CDR1 and CDR2 sequences are LNHDA and SQIVND (reference sequence). With 8 bases clipped from V and 4 bases from J, the junction kept 10 bases outside the gene matches. CDR3 size: 14 residues. The CDR3 DNA is TGTGCCAGTGGAGACAGGGCCAACCCCTATGGCTACACCTTC. Translation gives CASGDRANPYGYTF.

The V and J genes are TRBV29-1 and TRBJ2-1, with TRBD2 matching 9 bases. The CDR3 has 16 residues. Germline CDR1 SQVTM, CDR2 ANQGSEA. Trimming cost V 2 bases and J 3 bases; bases outside gene matches: 8. The CDR3 nucleotides read TGCAGCGTTGAATGGCGGGAGGGTCCTTACTACAATGAGCAGTTCTTC. It encodes CSVEWREGPYYNEQFF.

The chain has TRBV6-1 and TRBJ1-5; D might be TRBD1 (6 bases). Trimming left V 4 bases short and J 0 bases short, with 22 bases between. The CDR3 totals 19 residues. Germline CDR1 reads MNHNS; CDR2 reads SASEGT. The CDR3 reads CASSATDRTGAYSNQPQHF. The CDR3 DNA reads as TGTGCCAGCAGTGCAACGGACCGAACGGGGGCCTATAGCAATCAGCCCCAGCATTTT.

V usage is TRBV6-1 and J usage is TRBJ1-1; 9 nucleotides line up with TRBD1. Per germline, CDR1 MNHNS and CDR2 SASEGT. The junction had 10 bases not matched to a gene; V was cut back by 4 bases and J by 1 base. The CDR3 spans 17 residues. CDR3 protein: CASSVDLRDRANTEAFF. The DNA for the CDR3 is TGTGCCAGCAGTGTCGACCTCCGGGACAGGGCGAACACTGAAGCTTTCTTT.

This CDR3 reads CASSLTRGALTDTQYF. CDR3 DNA: TGTGCCAGCAGCTTAACCCGGGGGGCGCTCACAGATACGCAGTATTTT. The chain uses TRBV7-2 and TRBJ2-3, with D possibly TRBD2 on 7 matching bases. Looked up from germline, CDR1 is SGHTA and CDR2 is FQGNSA. The length of the CDR3 is 16 residues. V lost 2 bases and J lost 2, with 14 bases in between.

The V call is TRBV5-1, the J call TRBJ2-3; D unclear. Trimming took 4 bases from V and 2 from J, leaving 17 bases between them. The CDR3 has 16 residues. Germline CDR1 reads SGHRS; CDR2 reads YFSETQ. For the CDR3, the DNA is TGCGCCAGCAGCACCCAAGGAGTACCCCCCACAGATACGCAGTATTTT. Protein sequence: CASSTQGVPPTDTQYF.

This clone has more than one count but fewer than ten. V is TRBV6-5 and J is TRBJ1-1; D is undetermined. Germline V gives CDR1 MNHEY, CDR2 SVGAGI. The V end lost 4 bases, the J end lost 7 bases, and 7 bases lay between the germline ends. The CDR3 covers 11 residues. The CDR3 spells CASSSSSEAFF. The CDR3 bases are TGTGCCAGCAGTTCCTCGAGTGAAGCTTTCTTT.

The chain uses TRBV5-1 and TRBJ2-7; D is possibly TRBD1 (7 bases). Germline V gene lookup returns CDR1 SGHRS and CDR2 YFSETQ. V lost 4 bases, J lost 2 bases, and 16 bases lay in between. CDR3 size: 15 residues. CDR3 region: CASSGPQGGAYEQYF. The CDR3 DNA is TGCGCCAGCAGCGGACCCCAGGGGGGCGCCTACGAGCAGTACTTC.

The rearrangement joins TRBV5-1 to TRBJ1-2; D perhaps matches TRBD1 (5 bases). Germline V gene sequence: CDR1 SGHRS, CDR2 YFSETQ. The CDR3 has 14 amino acids. The ends were cut back, 5 bases at V and 0 bases at J, with 11 bases in the middle. The CDR3 nucleotides are TGCGCCAGCAGAAATGGGGGAACTAACTATGGCTACACCTTC. This sequence encodes CASRNGGTNYGYTF.

This sequence joins TRBV7-3 and TRBJ2-7; 8 bases map to TRBD2. From germline, CDR1 is SGHTA and CDR2 FQGTGA. V was clipped by 1 base and J by 4 bases; unmatched bases: 15. This CDR3 has 18 amino acids. The CDR3 protein is CASSLKSARREDLYEQYF. The CDR3 bases are TGTGCCAGCAGCTTAAAGTCGGCGAGGCGGGAGGATTTATACGAGCAGTACTTC. The full variable domain, its missing parts supplied by reference TRBV7-3 and TRBJ2-7, is GAGVSQTPSNKVTEKGKYVELRCDPISGHTALYWYRQSLGQGPEFLIYFQGTGAADDSGLPNDRFFAVRPEGSVSTLKIQRTERGDSAVYLCASSLKSARREDLYEQYFGPGTRLTVT.

The chain recombines TRBV10-3 with TRBJ2-5; possible D gene TRBD1, 5 bases. Trimming stripped 2 bases from V and 5 bases from J, with 9 bases between. Germline V gene sequence: CDR1 ENHRY, CDR2 SYGVKD. This CDR3 is built from 13 residues. CDR3 bases: TGTGCCATCAGTGAGGGGGCCGGGGAGACCCAGTACTTC. Translation: CAISEGAGETQYF.

With regard to this clone: Other DNA sequences of this sample code for an identical CDR3. V usage is TRBV28 and J usage is TRBJ2-5; D might be TRBD2 (5 bases). In germline, CDR1 is MDHEN, CDR2 SYDVKM. Between the trimmed V and J ends, which lost 2 bases and 1 base, there was a span of 5 bases. This CDR3 contains 13 residues. CDR3 sequence: CASSLGLQETQYF. The CDR3 bases are TGTGCCAGCAGTTTAGGACTCCAAGAGACCCAGTACTTC.

This chain links TRBV30 with TRBJ2-7, with a weak D call TRBD2 (6 bases). V was trimmed by 3 bases and J by 2 bases, leaving 23 bases between them. The CDR3 has 17 residues. Germline V gene sequence: CDR1 GTSNPN, CDR2 SVGIG (reference sequence). The CDR3 here is CAWRGLPLAGLAYEQYF. The CDR3 coding sequence is TGTGCCTGGAGGGGACTCCCCCTTGCGGGCCTCGCCTACGAGCAGTACTTC.